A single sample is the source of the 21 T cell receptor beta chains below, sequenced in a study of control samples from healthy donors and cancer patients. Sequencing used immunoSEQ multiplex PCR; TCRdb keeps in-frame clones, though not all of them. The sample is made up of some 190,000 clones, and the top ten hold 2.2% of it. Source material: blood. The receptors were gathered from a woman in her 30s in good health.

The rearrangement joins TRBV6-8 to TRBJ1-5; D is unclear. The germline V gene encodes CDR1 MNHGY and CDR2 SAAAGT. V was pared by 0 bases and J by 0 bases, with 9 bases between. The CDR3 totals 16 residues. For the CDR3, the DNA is TGTGCCAGCAGTTACTCTACACCTTTTAGCAATCAGCCCCAGCATTTT. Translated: CASSYSTPFSNQPQHF.

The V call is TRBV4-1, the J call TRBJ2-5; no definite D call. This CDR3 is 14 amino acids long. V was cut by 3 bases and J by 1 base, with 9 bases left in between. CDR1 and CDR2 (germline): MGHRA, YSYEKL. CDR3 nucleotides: TGCGCCAGCAGCCATAATACTCGCCAAGAGACCCAGTACTTC. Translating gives CASSHNTRQETQYF.

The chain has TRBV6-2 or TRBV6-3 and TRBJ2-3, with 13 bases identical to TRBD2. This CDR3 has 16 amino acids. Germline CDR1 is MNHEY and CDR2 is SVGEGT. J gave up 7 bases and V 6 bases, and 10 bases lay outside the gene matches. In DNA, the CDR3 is TGTGCCAGCAGCCAGGGACTAGCGGGACACAGATATACGCAGTATTTT. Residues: CASSQGLAGHRYTQYF.

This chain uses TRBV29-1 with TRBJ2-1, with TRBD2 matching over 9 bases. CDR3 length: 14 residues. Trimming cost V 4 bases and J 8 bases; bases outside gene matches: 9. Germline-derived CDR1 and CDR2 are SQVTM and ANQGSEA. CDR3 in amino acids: CSVAAGGPVYEQFF. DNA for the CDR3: TGCAGCGTTGCTGCGGGGGGGCCGGTCTATGAGCAGTTCTTC.

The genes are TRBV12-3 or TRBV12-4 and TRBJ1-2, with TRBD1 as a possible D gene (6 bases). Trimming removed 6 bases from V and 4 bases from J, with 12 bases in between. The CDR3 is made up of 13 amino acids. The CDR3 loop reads CASRAGHGYGYTF. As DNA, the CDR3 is TGTGCCAGCAGGGCGGGACACGGCTATGGCTACACCTTC.

CDR3 residues: CASSLQGIYGYTF. CDR3 DNA: TGTGCCAGCAGTTTACAGGGGATCTATGGCTACACCTTC. The chain is built from TRBV28 and TRBJ1-2; D may be TRBD1 (6 bases). Germline lookup yields CDR1 MDHEN and CDR2 SYDVKM. Between the trimmed V and J ends, which lost 2 bases and 4 bases, there was a span of 8 bases. The CDR3 has 13 amino acids.

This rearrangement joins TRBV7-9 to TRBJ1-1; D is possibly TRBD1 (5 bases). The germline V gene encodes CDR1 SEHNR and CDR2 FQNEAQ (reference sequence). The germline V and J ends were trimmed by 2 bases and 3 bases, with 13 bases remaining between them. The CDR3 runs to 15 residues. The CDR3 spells CASSLLQGGHTEAFF. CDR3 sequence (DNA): TGTGCCAGCAGCTTACTCCAGGGAGGCCACACTGAAGCTTTCTTT.

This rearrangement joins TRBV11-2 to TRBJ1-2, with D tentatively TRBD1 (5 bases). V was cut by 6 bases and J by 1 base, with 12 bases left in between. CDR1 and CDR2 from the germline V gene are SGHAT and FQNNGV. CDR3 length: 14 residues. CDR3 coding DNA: TGTGCCAGCAGACTTCAGGGAATTAACTATGGCTACACCTTC. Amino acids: CASRLQGINYGYTF.

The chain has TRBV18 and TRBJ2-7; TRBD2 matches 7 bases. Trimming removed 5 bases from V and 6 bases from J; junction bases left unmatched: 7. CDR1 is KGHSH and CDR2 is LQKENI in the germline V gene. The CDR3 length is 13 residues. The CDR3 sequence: CASSMTSPGEQYF. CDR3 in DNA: TGTGCCAGCTCAATGACTAGCCCGGGCGAGCAGTACTTC.

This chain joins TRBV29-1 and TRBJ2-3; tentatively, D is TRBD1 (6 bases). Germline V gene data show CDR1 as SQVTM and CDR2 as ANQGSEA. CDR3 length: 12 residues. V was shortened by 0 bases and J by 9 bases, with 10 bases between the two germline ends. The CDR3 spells CSVEDGQGTQYF. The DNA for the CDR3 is TGCAGCGTTGAAGACGGGCAGGGGACGCAGTATTTT.

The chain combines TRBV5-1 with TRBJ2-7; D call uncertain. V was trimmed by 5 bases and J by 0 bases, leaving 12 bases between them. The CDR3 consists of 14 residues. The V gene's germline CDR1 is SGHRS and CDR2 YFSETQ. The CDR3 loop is CASRVTSSSYEQYF. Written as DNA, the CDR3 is TGCGCCAGCAGAGTGACGTCCAGCTCCTACGAGCAGTACTTC.

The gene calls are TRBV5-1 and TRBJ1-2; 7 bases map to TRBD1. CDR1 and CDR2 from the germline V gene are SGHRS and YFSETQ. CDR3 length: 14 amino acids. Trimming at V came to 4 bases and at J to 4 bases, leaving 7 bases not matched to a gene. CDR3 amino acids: CASSIPTGVYGYTF. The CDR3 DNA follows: TGCGCCAGCAGCATTCCTACAGGGGTCTATGGCTACACCTTC.

This chain's CDR3 is CASSLGGQGAYEQYF. In DNA form, the CDR3 reads TGTGCCAGCAGCTTAGGAGGACAGGGAGCCTACGAGCAGTACTTC. The V and J genes are TRBV7-6 and TRBJ2-7, with TRBD1 matching 8 bases. Losses at the gene ends were 1 base for V and 2 bases for J; bases not matched to a gene: 4. From germline, CDR1 is SGHVS and CDR2 FNYEAQ. The CDR3 has 15 residues.

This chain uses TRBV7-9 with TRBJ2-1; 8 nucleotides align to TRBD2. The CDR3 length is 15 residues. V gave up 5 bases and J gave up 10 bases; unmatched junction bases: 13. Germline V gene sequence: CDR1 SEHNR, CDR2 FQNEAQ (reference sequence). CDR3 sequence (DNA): TGTGCCAGCAGCCCACAGGGCGGGGGGTTGAGGGAGCAGTTCTTC. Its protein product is CASSPQGGGLREQFF.

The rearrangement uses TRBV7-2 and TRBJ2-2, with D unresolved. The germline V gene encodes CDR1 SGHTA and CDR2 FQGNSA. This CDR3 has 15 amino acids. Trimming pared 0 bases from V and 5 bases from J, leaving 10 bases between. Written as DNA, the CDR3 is TGTGCCAGCAGCTTAGCGCAGGTGGGGACCGGGGAGCTGTTTTTT. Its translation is CASSLAQVGTGELFF.

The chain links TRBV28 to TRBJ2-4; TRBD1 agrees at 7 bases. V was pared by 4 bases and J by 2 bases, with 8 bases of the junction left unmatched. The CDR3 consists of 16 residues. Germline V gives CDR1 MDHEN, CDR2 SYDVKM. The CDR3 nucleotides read TGTGCCAGCAGTTCCCAACAGGGGTGGTCCAAAAACATTCAGTACTTC. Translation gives CASSSQQGWSKNIQYF. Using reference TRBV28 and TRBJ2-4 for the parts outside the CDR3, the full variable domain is DVKVTQSSRYLVKRTGEKVFLECVQDMDHENMFWYRQDPGLGLRLIYFSYDVKMKEKGDIPEGYSVSREKKERFSLILESASTNQTSMYLCASSSQQGWSKNIQYFGAGTRLSVL.

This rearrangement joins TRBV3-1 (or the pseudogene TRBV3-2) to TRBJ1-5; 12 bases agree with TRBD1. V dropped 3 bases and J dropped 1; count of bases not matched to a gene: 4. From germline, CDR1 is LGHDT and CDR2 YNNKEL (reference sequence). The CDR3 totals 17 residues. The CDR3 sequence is CASSHHGTGGSNQPQHF. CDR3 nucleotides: TGTGCCAGCAGCCACCATGGGACAGGGGGCAGCAATCAGCCCCAGCATTTT.

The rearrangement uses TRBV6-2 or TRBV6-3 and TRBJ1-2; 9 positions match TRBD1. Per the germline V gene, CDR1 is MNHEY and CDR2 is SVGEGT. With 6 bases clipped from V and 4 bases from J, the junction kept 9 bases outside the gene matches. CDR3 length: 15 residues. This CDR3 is CASSTGTGLGYGYTF. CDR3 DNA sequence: TGTGCCAGCAGCACCGGGACAGGGTTGGGCTATGGCTACACCTTC.

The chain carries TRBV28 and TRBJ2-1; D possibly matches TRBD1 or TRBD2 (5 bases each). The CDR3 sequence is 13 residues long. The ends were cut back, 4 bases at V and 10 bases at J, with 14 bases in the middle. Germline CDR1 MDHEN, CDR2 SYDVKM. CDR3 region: CASSSGARVEQFF. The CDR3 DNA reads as TGTGCCAGCAGTTCTGGGGCGAGGGTGGAGCAGTTCTTC.

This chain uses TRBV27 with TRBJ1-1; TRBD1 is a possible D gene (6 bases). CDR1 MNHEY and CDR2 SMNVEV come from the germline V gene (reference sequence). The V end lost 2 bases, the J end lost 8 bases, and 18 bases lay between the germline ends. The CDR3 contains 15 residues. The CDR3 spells CASSLRGAGAEEAFF. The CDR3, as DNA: TGTGCCAGCAGTTTAAGAGGGGCAGGGGCGGAGGAAGCTTTCTTT.

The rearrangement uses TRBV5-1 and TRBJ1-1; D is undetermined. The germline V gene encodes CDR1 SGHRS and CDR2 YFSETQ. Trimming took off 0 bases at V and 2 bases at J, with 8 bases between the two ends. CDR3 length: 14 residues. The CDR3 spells CASSLVQANTEAFF. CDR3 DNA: TGCGCCAGCAGCTTGGTTCAGGCAAACACTGAAGCTTTCTTT.